The clone carrying this TCR beta chain was seen more than once but under ten times. Its antigen is not identified. This sample stems from a study of cytomegalovirus exposure and HLA in healthy donors. Across the study: Ancestry clustering placed more than 65% of approximately 420 genotyped donors in the Caucasian-associated cluster.

Study-level points and caveats: Looking again later, the authors saw that most CMV-associated TCR beta chains seemed HLA-restricted. V- and J-gene trimming in TCR beta was tied to a missense DCLRE1C variant by an analysis performed later. With DRB1 most and HLA-C fewest, TCR association rates differed between HLA loci in a later analysis.

Use of 60 Vbeta and 13 Jbeta primers characterized the PCR. The table came from immunoSEQ multiplex PCR; TCRdb's copy has only in-frame clones and leaves some out. The repertoire holds more than 85,000 clones, with more than 70% as singletons. Germline values: CDR1 WNHNN, CDR2 SYGVQD (reference sequence). V lost 6 bases and J lost 4, with 15 bases in between. This CDR3 contains 14 residues. The clonotype comes from a woman in her sixties or seventies in good health and CMV-seropositive. The specimen sequenced was PBMCs. The gene calls are TRBV10-1 and TRBJ1-1; perhaps TRBD1 as D (6 bases). The CDR3 here is CASSETQGTTEAFF. The CDR3 DNA reads as TGCGCCAGCAGCGAGACGCAGGGGACCACTGAAGCTTTCTTT.